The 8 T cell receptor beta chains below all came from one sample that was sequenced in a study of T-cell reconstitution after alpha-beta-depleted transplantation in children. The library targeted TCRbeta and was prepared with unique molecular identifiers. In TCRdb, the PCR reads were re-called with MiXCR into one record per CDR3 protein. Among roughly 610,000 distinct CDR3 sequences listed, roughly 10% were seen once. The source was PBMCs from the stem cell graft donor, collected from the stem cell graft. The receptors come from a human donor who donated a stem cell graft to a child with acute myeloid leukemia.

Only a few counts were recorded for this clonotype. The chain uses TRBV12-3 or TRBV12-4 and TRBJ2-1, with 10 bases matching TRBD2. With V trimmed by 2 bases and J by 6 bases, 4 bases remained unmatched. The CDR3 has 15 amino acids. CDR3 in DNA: TGTGCCAGCAGTTTAATAACTAGCGGGGCCAATGAGCAGTTCTTC. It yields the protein CASSLITSGANEQFF.

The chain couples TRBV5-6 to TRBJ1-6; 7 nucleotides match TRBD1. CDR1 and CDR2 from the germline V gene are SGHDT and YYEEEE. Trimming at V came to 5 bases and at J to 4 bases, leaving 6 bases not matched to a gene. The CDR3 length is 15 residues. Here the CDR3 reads CASRSGQAYNSPLHF. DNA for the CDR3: TGTGCCAGCAGGAGTGGACAGGCGTATAATTCACCCCTCCACTTT.

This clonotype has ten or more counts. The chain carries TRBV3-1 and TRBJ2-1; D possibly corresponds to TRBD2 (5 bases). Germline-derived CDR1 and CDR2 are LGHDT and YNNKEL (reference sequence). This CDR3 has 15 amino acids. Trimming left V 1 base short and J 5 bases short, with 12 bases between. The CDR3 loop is CASSQGPRVHNEQFF. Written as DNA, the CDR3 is TGTGCCAGCAGCCAAGGACCGAGGGTCCACAATGAGCAGTTCTTC.

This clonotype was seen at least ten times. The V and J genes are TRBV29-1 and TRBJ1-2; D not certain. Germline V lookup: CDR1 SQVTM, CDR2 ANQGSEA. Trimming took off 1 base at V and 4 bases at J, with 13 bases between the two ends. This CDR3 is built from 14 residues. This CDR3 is CSVEGLGGGYGYTF. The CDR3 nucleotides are TGCAGCGTTGAAGGGTTGGGTGGCGGCTATGGCTACACCTTC.

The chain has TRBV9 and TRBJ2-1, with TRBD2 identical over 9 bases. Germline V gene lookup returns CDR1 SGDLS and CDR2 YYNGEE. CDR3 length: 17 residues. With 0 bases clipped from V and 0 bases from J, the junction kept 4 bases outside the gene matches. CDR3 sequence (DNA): TGTGCCAGCAGCGTAGCGACTAGCGGTTACTCCTACAATGAGCAGTTCTTC. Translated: CASSVATSGYSYNEQFF.

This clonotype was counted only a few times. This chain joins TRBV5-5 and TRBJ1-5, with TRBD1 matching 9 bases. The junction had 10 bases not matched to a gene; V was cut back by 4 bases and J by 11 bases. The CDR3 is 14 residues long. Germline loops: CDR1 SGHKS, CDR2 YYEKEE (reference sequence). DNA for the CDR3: TGTGCCAGCAGCCCGGGACAGGGCGTACAAGCCCAGCATTTT. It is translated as CASSPGQGVQAQHF.

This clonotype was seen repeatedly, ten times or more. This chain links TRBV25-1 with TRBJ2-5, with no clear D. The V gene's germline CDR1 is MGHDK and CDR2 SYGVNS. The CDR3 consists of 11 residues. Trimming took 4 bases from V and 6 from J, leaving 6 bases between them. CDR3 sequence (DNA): TGTGCCAGCAGTGTTATGAAGACCCAGTACTTC. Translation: CASSVMKTQYF.

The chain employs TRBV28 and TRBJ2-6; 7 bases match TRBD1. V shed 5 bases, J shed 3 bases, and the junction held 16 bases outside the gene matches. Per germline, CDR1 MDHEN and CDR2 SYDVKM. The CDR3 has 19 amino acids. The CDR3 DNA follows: TGTGCCAGCAGTCACGTCTCAGTGGCAGGGGGTTATGGGGCCAACGTCCTGACTTTC. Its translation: CASSHVSVAGGYGANVLTF.